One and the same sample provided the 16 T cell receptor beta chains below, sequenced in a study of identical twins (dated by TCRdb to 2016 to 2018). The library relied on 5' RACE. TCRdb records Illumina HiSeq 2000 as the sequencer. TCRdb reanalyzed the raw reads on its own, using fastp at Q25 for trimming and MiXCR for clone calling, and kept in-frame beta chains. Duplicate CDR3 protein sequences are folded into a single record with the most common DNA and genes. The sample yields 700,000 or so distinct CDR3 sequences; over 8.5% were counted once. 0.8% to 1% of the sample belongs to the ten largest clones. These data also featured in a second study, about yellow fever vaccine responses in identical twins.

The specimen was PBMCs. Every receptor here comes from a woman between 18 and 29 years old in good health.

CDR3 DNA: TGTGCCAGCAGCTTGGCTAGTGGTTGGCTCAATGAGCAGTTCTTC. It specifies CASSLASGWLNEQFF. The gene calls are TRBV7-2 and TRBJ2-1; the D is unclear. CDR1 is SGHTA, CDR2 FQGNSA, per germline. V lost 3 bases to trimming and J lost 6 bases, with 15 bases between them. The CDR3 is made up of 15 amino acids.

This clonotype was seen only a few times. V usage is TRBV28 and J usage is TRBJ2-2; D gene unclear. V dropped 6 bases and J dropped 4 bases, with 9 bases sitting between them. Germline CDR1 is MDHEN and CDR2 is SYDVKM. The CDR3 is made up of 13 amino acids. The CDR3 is CASSSVRTGELFF. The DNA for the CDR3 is TGTGCCAGCAGCTCCGTACGCACCGGGGAGCTGTTTTTT.

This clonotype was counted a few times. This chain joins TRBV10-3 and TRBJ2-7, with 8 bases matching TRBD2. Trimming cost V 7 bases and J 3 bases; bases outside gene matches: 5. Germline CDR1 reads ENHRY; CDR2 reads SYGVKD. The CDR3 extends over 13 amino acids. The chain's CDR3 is CAITSGTSYEQYF. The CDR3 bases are TGTGCCATCACCTCCGGGACTAGCTACGAGCAGTACTTC.

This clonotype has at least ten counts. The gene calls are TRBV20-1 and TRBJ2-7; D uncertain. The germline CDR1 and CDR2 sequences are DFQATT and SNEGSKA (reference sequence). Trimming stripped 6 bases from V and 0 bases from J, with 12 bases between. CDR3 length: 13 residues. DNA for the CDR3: TGCAGTGCAACTCCCGGGCACTCCTACGAGCAGTACTTC. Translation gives CSATPGHSYEQYF.

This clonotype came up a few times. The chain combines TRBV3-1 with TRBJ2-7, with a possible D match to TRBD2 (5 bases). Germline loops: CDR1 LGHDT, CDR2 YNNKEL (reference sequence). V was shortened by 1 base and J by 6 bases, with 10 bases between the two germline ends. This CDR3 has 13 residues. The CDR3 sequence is CASSQGLGGEQYF. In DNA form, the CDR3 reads TGTGCCAGCAGCCAAGGACTCGGAGGCGAGCAGTACTTC.

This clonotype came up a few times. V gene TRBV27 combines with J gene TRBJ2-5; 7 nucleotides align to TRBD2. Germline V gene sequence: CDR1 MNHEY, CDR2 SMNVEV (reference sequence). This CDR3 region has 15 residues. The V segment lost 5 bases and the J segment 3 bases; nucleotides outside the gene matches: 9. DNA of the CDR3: TGTGCCAGCAGTCCCGTGCGGCTAGCGGAAGAGACCCAGTACTTC. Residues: CASSPVRLAEETQYF.

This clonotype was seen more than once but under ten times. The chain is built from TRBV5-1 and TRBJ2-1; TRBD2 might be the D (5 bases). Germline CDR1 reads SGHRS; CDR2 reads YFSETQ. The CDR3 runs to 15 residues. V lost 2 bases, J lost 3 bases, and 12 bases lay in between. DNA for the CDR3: TGCGCCAGCAGCTTTGAGGGAGCCCACTACAATGAGCAGTTCTTC. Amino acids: CASSFEGAHYNEQFF.

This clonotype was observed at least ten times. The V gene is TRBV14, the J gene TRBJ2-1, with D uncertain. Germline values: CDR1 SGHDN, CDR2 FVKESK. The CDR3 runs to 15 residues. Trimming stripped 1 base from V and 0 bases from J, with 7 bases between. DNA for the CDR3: TGTGCCAGCAGCCAAGCTTTATCCTCCTACAATGAGCAGTTCTTC. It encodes CASSQALSSYNEQFF.

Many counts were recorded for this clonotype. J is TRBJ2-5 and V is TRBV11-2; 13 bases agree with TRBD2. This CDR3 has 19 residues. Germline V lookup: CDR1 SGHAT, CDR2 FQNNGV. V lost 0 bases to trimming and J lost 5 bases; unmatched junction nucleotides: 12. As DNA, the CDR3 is TGTGCCAGCAGCTTAGATCTCGGCTGGACTAGCGGGAGTAGGGAGACCCAGTACTTC. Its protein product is CASSLDLGWTSGSRETQYF.

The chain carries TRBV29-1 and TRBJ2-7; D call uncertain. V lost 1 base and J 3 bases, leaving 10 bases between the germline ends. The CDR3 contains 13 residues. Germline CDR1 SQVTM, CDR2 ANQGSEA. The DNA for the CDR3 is TGCAGCGTTGAAGGAGCGACCTTCTACGAGCAGTACTTC. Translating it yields CSVEGATFYEQYF.

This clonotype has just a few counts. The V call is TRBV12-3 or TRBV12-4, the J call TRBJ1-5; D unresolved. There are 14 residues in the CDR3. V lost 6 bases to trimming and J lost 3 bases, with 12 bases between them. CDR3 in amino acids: CASSPGRPNQPQHF. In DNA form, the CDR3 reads TGTGCCAGCAGCCCCGGACGCCCCAATCAGCCCCAGCATTTT.

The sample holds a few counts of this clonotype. CDR3 in DNA: TGTGCCAGCAGTGACCTGGGACAGAACACCGGGGAGCTGTTTTTT. Its protein product is CASSDLGQNTGELFF. The chain has TRBV6-2 or TRBV6-3 and TRBJ2-2; TRBD1 might be the D (6 bases). V lost 5 bases and J lost 1, with 11 bases in between. The germline V gene encodes CDR1 MNHEY and CDR2 SVGEGT. CDR3 length equals 15 residues.

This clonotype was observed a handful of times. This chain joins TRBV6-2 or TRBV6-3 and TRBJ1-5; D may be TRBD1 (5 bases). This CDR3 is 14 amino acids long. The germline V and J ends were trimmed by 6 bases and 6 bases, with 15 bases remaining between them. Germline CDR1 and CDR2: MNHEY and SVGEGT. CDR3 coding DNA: TGTGCCAGCAGGGGGATACAGGAATTTCAGCCCCAGCATTTT. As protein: CASRGIQEFQPQHF.

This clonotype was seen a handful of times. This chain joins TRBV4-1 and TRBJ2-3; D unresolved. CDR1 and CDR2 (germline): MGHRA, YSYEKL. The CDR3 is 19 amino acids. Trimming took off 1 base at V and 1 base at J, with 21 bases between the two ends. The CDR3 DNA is TGCGCCAGCAGCCAAGGGCCAGCCCCCTTCACTGTAGGCACAGATACGCAGTATTTT. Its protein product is CASSQGPAPFTVGTDTQYF.

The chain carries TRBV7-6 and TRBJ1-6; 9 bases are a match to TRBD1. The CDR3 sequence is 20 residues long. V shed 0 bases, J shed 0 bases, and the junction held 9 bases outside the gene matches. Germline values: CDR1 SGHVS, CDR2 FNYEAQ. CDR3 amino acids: CASSLASGDRATSYNSPLHF. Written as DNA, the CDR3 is TGTGCCAGCAGCTTAGCCTCCGGGGACAGGGCCACCTCCTATAATTCACCCCTCCACTTT. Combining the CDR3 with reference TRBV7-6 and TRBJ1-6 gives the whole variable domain GAGVSQSPRYKVTKRGQDVALRCDPISGHVSLYWYRQALGQGPEFLTYFNYEAQQDKSGLPNDRFSAERPEGSISTLTIQRTEQRDSAMYRCASSLASGDRATSYNSPLHFGNGTRLTVT.

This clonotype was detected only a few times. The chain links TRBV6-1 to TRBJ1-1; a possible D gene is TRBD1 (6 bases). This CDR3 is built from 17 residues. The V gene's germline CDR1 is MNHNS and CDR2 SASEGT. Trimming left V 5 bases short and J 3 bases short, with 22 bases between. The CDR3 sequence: CASSPNSYRVFDTEAFF. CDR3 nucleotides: TGTGCCAGCAGTCCCAATTCTTACAGGGTATTCGACACTGAAGCTTTCTTT.